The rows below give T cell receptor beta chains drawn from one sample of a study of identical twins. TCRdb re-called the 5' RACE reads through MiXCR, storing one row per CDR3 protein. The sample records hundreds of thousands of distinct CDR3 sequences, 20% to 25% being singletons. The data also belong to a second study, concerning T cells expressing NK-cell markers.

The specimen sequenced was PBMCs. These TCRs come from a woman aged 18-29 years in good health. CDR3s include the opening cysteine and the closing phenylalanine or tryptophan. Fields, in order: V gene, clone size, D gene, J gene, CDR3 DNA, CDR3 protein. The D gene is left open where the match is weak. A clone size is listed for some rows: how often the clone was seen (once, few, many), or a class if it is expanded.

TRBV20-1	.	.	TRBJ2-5	TGCAGTGCCAAAAGAGGGGGGGCAGAGACCCAGTACTTC	CSAKRGGAETQYF
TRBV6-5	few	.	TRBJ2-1	TGTGCCAGCAGTTACCCAGGGTCGGGTGAGCAGTTCTTC	CASSYPGSGEQFF
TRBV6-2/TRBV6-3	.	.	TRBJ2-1	TGTGCCAGCAGTTACGTGGGAGCTGGTGAGCAGTTCTTC	CASSYVGAGEQFF
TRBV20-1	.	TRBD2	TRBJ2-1	TGCAGTGCTATACAGACTAGCAGACTTAACAATGAGCAGTTCTTC	CSAIQTSRLNNEQFF
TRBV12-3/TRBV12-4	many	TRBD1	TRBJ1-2	TGTGCCAGCAGCGGGACAGGTCCCAACTATGGCTACACCTTC	CASSGTGPNYGYTF
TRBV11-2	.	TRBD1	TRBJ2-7	TGTGCCAGCAGCTTAGGAGGGACAGCCCACCGGTTCTACGAGCAGTACTTC	CASSLGGTAHRFYEQYF
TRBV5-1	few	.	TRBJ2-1	TGCGCCAGCAGCTATATAACGGGCAATGAGCAGTTCTTC	CASSYITGNEQFF
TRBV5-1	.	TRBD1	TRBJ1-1	TGCGCCAGCAGCTTTAGCGAGGGGGCGTCGATTGAAGCTTTCTTT	CASSFSEGASIEAFF
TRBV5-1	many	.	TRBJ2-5	TGCGCCAGCAGCTCTACACTTCAAGAGACCCAGTACTTC	CASSSTLQETQYF
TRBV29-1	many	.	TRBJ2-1	TGCAGCGTTTGGGGTGGGGATGAGCAGTTCTTC	CSVWGGDEQFF
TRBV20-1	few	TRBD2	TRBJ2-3	TGCAGTGGGCTTAGCGGGGGCTTAGATACGCAGTATTTT	CSGLSGGLDTQYF
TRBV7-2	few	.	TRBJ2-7	TGTGCCAGCAGCTTATTCACCGGCACCTACGAGCAGTACTTC	CASSLFTGTYEQYF
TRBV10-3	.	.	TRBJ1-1	TGTGCCATCAGTGAAAGGGGTAGCACTGAAGCTTTCTTT	CAISERGSTEAFF
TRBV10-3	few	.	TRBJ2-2	TGTGCCATCAGGAAGATCTCCCCTGGGGTAGCGGCTAACACCGGGGAGCTGTTTTTT	CAIRKISPGVAANTGELFF
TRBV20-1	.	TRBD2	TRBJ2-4	TGCAGTGCTAGGGATAGCGGGAGGGAAAACATTCAGTACTTC	CSARDSGRENIQYF
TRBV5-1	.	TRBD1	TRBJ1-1	TGCGCCAGCAGGACAGGGGGCGCAGGCACTGAAGCTTTCTTT	CASRTGGAGTEAFF
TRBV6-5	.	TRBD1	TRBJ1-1	TGTGCCAGCAGTTTCAGGGGGCAGGAAGGAACTGAAGCTTTCTTT	CASSFRGQEGTEAFF
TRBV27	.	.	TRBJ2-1	TGTGCCAGCAGCCGCCCCGTGGGAGGCCGTTACAATGAGCAGTTCTTC	CASSRPVGGRYNEQFF
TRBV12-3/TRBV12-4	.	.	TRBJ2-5	TGTGCCAGCAGTGCCCGACTGGGGACCCAGTACTTC	CASSARLGTQYF
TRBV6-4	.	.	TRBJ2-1	TGTGCCAGCAGTGATCCAGGACGGAATAATGAGCAGTTCTTC	CASSDPGRNNEQFF
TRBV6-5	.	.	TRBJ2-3	TGTGCCAGCAGTTACGGTGACAGACGTAGCACAGATACGCAGTATTTT	CASSYGDRRSTDTQYF
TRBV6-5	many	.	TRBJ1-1	TGTGCCAGCAGTTACGCCAACCCCGGCACTGAAGCTTTCTTT	CASSYANPGTEAFF
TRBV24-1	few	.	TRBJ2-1	TGTGCCACCAGTGACCTCCAGGGGTGGGAGCAGTTCTTC	CATSDLQGWEQFF
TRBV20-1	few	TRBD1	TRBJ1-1	TGCAGTGCGAGTGCCACAGGGGAGATTTTTGGTGAAGCTTTCTTT	CSASATGEIFGEAFF
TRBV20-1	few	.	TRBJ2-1	TGCAGTGCCAGAGTGAGCTGGAATGAGCAGTTCTTC	CSARVSWNEQFF
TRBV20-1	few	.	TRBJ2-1	TGCAGTGCTAGGGCCCAGAAGGAGGGGAATGAGCAGTTCTTC	CSARAQKEGNEQFF
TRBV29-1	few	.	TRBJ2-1	TGCAGCGTTGATCTGGTTGTGTCCTACAATGAGCAGTTCTTC	CSVDLVVSYNEQFF
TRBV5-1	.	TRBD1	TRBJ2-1	TGCGCCAGCAGCTTGGTCGGGACAGGGTTTGTGGGCAATGAGCAGTTCTTC	CASSLVGTGFVGNEQFF
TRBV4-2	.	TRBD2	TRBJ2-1	TGTGCCAGCAGCCAAGTCGGGGGGCGGGGGGCCGTCAATGAGCAGTTCTTC	CASSQVGGRGAVNEQFF
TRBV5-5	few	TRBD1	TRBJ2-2	TGTGCCAGCAGCGGGGGACAGGGTTACACCGGGGAGCTGTTTTTT	CASSGGQGYTGELFF
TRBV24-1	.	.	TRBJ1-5	TGTGCCACCAGTGATCATAATAGCAATCAGCCCCAGCATTTT	CATSDHNSNQPQHF
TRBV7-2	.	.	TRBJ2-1	TGTGCCAGCAGCTCCAGCGTTGAGGGAAGGAGGTTCTTC	CASSSSVEGRRFF
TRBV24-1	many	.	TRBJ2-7	TGTGCCACCAGTGATTTAGGTGGCAGGTCCCTCACCTACGAGCAGTACTTC	CATSDLGGRSLTYEQYF
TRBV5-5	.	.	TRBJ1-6	TGTGCCAGCAGGGCTGACCCAGGGTATTCACCCCTCCACTTT	CASRADPGYSPLHF
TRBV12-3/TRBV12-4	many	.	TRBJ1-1	TGTGCCAGCCGCCTCTGGTCGAACACTGAAGCTTTCTTT	CASRLWSNTEAFF
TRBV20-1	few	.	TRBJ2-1	TGCAGTGCGGATCGCGCAACCTACAATGAGCAGTTCTTC	CSADRATYNEQFF
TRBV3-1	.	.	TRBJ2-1	TGTGCCAGCGCGGGACTGATCTCGAATGAGCAGTTCTTC	CASAGLISNEQFF
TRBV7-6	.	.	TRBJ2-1	TGTGCCAGCAAAGAGGCCAGGGGAGGCAATGAGCAGTTCTTC	CASKEARGGNEQFF
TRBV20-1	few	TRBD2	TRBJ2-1	TGCAGTGCTAGAGATCTAGGGACTAGCGGGAGGGCCTACAATGAGCAGTTCTTC	CSARDLGTSGRAYNEQFF
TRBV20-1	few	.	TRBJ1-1	TGCAGTGCTAGTAATCCCCAGGGAGGATCCACTGAAGCTTTCTTT	CSASNPQGGSTEAFF
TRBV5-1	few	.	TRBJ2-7	TGCGCCAGCGGACAAATGGGGGCCTACGAGCAGTACTTC	CASGQMGAYEQYF
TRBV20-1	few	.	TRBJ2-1	TGCAGTGCGGCGATTACTGAGCAGTTCTTC	CSAAITEQFF
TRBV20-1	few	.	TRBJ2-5	TGCAGTGCTAGAGAGGGCGGGACCACCCTCCACTTC	CSAREGGTTLHF